These 4 T cell receptor beta chains share one sample of origin, sequenced in a study of control samples from healthy donors and cancer patients. Clones were read by immunoSEQ multiplex PCR, and TCRdb kept only the in-frame ones, dropping some. The table has 150,000 to 200,000 clones, around 91% seen once; the top ten hold more than 1.3%. The sequenced sample consisted of blood. The receptor set was obtained from a woman aged 30 to 39 in good health.

V and J are TRBV7-2 and TRBJ2-7; a weak D match, TRBD2 (5 bases). CDR1 is SGHTA and CDR2 is FQGNSA in the germline V gene. The germline V and J ends were trimmed by 5 bases and 3 bases, with 5 bases remaining between them. This CDR3 spans 11 amino acids. CDR3 sequence (DNA): TGTGCCAGCAGCCGGGACTACGAGCAGTACTTC. Its protein is CASSRDYEQYF.

The chain has TRBV24-1 and TRBJ2-1; the match to TRBD1 covers 9 bases. Germline CDR1 and CDR2: KGHDR and SFDVKD. CDR3 length: 16 amino acids. With V trimmed by 4 bases and J by 6 bases, 9 bases remained unmatched. The CDR3 region is CATSETGTGMGNEQFF. CDR3 DNA sequence: TGTGCCACCAGTGAGACCGGGACAGGGATGGGCAATGAGCAGTTCTTC.

The V call is TRBV7-9, the J call TRBJ2-1; D gene uncertain. CDR1 and CDR2 from the germline V gene are SEHNR and FQNEAQ (reference sequence). This CDR3 is 13 amino acids long. Trimming shortened V by 5 bases and J by 4 bases, and 9 bases separated the two germline ends. The CDR3 DNA sequence: TGTGCCAGCAGCATGGACCCGTACAATGAGCAGTTCTTC. It translates to CASSMDPYNEQFF. The variable domain in full, completed from reference TRBV7-9 and TRBJ2-1, reads DTGVSQNPRHKITKRGQNVTFRCDPISEHNRLYWYRQTLGQGPEFLTYFQNEAQLEKSRLLSDRFSAERPKGSFSTLEIQRTEQGDSAMYLCASSMDPYNEQFFGPGTRLTVL.

This clone appeared once. This chain joins TRBV10-3 and TRBJ1-6; 8 bases map to TRBD1. J was trimmed by 9 bases and V by 6 bases; bases with no gene match: 4. CDR3 length equals 13 residues. Per the germline V gene, CDR1 is ENHRY and CDR2 is SYGVKD. In DNA form, the CDR3 reads TGTGCCATCAGACAGGGGGGTGGTTCACCCCTCCACTTT. Encoded protein: CAIRQGGGSPLHF.